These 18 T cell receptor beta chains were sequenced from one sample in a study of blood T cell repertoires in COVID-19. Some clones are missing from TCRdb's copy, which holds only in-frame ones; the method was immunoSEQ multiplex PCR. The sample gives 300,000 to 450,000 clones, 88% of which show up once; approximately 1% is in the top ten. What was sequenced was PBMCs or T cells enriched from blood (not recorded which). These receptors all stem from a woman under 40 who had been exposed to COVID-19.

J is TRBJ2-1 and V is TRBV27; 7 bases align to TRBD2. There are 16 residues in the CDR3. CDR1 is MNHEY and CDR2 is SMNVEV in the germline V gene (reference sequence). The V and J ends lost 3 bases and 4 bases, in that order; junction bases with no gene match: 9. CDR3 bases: TGTGCCAGCAGTTTCGCGGGAGTCCACGGGTACAATGAGCAGTTCTTC. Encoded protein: CASSFAGVHGYNEQFF.

This chain's CDR3 is CASRRQGYGYTF. CDR3 in DNA: TGTGCCAGCAGGAGACAGGGATATGGCTACACCTTC. This rearrangement joins TRBV6-6 to TRBJ1-2; the match to TRBD1 covers 7 bases. Germline loops: CDR1 MNHNY, CDR2 SVGAGI (reference sequence). The CDR3 totals 12 residues. Unmatched junction bases numbered 3, after V lost 6 bases and J lost 5 bases.

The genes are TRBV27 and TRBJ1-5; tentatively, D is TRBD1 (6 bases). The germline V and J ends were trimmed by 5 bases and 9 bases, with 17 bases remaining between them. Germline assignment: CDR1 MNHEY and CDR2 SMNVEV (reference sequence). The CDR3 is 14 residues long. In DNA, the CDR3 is TGTGCCAGCAGTCCCAACAGGGTGGGCAGGCCCCAGCATTTT. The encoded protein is CASSPNRVGRPQHF.

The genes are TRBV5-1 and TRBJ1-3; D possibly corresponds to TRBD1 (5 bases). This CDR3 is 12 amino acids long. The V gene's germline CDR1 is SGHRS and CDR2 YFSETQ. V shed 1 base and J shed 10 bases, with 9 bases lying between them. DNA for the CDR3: TGCGCCAGCAGCTTGAGGGGTCGAACCATATATTTT. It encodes CASSLRGRTIYF.

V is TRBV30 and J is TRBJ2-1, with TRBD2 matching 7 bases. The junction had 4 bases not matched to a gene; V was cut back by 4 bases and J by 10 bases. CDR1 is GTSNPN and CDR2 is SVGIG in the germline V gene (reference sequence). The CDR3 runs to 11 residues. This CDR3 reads CAWTTAGEQFF. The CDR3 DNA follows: TGTGCCTGGACCACAGCGGGGGAGCAGTTCTTC.

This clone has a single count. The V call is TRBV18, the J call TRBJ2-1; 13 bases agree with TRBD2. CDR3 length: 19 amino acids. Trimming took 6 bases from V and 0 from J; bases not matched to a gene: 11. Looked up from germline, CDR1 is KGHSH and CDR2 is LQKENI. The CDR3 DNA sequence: TGTGCCAGCTCGCGACAGGGACTAGCGGGAACTGGCTCCTACAATGAGCAGTTCTTC. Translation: CASSRQGLAGTGSYNEQFF.

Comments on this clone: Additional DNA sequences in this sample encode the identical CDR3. The CDR3 DNA is TGTGCCAGTAGTACCACGGGACTAGCGGGCAATGAGCAGTTCTTC. The encoded protein is CASSTTGLAGNEQFF. This chain joins TRBV19 and TRBJ2-1; TRBD2 aligns across 12 bases. This CDR3 is 15 amino acids long. Germline loops: CDR1 LNHDA, CDR2 SQIVND (reference sequence). The V gene end was trimmed by 4 bases and the J gene end by 6 bases; junction bases not matched to a gene: 4.

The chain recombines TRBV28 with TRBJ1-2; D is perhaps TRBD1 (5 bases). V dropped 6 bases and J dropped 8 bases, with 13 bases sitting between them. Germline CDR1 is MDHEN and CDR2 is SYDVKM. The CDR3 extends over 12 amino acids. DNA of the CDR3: TGTGCCAGCAGACTACAGGCGGGAGGCTACACCTTC. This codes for CASRLQAGGYTF.

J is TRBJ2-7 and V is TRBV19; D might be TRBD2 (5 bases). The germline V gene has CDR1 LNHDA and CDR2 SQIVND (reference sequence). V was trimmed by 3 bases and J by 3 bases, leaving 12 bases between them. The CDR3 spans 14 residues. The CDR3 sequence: CASSMGRPYYEQYF. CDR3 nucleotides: TGTGCCAGTAGTATGGGGAGACCCTACTACGAGCAGTACTTC.

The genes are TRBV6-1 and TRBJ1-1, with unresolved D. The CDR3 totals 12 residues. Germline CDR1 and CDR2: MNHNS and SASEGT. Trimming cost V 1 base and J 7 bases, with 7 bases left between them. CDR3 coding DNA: TGTGCCAGCAGTGAAGAGAACTTTGAAGCTTTCTTT. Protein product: CASSEENFEAFF.

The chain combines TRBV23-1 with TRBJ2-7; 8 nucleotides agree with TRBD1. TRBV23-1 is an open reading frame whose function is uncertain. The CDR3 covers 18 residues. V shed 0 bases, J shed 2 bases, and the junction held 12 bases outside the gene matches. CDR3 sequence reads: CASSQSPGKTGDTYEQYF. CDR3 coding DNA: TGCGCCAGCAGTCAATCGCCGGGGAAGACAGGGGACACCTACGAGCAGTACTTC.

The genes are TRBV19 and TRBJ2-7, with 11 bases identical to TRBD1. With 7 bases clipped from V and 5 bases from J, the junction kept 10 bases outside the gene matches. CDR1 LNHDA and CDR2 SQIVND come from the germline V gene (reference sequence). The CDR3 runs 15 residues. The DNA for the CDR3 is TGTGCCAGTAACGAAAGGGACAGGGGGTACCACGAGCAGTACTTC. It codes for CASNERDRGYHEQYF. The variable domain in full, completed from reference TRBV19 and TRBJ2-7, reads DGGITQSPKYLFRKEGQNVTLSCEQNLNHDAMYWYRQDPGQGLRLIYYSQIVNDFQKGDIAEGYSVSREKKESFPLTVTSAQKNPTAFYLCASNERDRGYHEQYFGPGTRLTVT.

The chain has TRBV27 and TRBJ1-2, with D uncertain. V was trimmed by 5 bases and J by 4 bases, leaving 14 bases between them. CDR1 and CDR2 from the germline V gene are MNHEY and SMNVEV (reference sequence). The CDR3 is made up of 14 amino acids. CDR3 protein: CASSPTGLGYGYTF. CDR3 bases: TGTGCCAGCAGTCCAACGGGTTTAGGCTATGGCTACACCTTC.

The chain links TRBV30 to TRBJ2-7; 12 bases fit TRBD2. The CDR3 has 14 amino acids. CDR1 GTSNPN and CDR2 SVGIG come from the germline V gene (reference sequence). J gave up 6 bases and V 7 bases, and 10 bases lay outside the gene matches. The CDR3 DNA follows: TGTGCCTCCTCCCTGGGACTAGCGGGTATCGAGCAGTACTTC. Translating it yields CASSLGLAGIEQYF.

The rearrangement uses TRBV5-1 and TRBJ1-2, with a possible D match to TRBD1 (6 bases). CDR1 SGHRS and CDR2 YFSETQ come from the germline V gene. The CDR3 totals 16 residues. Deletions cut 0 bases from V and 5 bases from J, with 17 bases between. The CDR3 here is CASSLARGEGEYGYTF. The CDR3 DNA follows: TGCGCCAGCAGCTTGGCTCGGGGAGAGGGGGAGTATGGCTACACCTTC. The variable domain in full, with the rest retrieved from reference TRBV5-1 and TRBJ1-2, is KAGVTQTPRYLIKTRGQQVTLSCSPISGHRSVSWYQQTPGQGLQFLFEYFSETQRNKGNFPGRFSGRQFSNSRSEMNVSTLELGDSALYLCASSLARGEGEYGYTFGSGTRLTVV.

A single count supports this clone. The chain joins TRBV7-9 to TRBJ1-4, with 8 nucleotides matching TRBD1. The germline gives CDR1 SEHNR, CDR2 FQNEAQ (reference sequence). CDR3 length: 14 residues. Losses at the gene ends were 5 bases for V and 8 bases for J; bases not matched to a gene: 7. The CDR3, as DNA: TGTGCCAGCAGCCCGACAGGGGCGGGGGAAAAACTGTTTTTT. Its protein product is CASSPTGAGEKLFF.

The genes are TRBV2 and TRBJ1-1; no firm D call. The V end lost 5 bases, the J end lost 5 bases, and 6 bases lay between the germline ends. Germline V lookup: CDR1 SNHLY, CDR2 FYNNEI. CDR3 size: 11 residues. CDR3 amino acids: CASSTRTEAFF. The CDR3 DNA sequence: TGTGCCAGCAGTACGAGGACTGAAGCTTTCTTT.

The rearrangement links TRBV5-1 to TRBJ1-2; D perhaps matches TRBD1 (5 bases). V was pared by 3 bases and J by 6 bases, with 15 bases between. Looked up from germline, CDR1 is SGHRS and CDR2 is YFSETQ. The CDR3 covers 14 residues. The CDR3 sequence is CASSSRGSGNGYTF. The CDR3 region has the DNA TGCGCCAGCAGCTCGAGAGGATCAGGGAATGGCTACACCTTC. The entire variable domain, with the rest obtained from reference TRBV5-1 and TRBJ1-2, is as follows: KAGVTQTPRYLIKTRGQQVTLSCSPISGHRSVSWYQQTPGQGLQFLFEYFSETQRNKGNFPGRFSGRQFSNSRSEMNVSTLELGDSALYLCASSSRGSGNGYTFGSGTRLTVV.